This record concerns one TCR beta chain sequence. The antigen remains undetermined. This CDR3 is 16 amino acids long. The V gene's germline CDR1 is SSHAT and CDR2 FNYEAQ (reference sequence). With 3 bases clipped from V and 2 bases from J, the junction kept 8 bases outside the gene matches. The data were taken from a study of CD4 T cell repertoires in COVID-19. Study summary: Relabeled CFSE-low cells, IL-2-expanded for 9 to 10 days, met spikes from other coronaviruses. Broader study findings: Between roughly 6.5 and 27% of SARS-CoV-2 clonotypes also appeared in SARS-CoV and/or HKU1 spike cultures.

Data came from immunoSEQ multiplex PCR; TCRdb stores just in-frame clones and leaves some out. The table has about 22,000 clones, 87% seen once. These memory T cells were uncultured and sequenced directly after ex vivo isolation. This sequence originates from a human donor who had COVID-19. The sequencing here drew on central memory CD4+ T cells from blood, taken before the COVID-19 pandemic. The chain carries TRBV7-7 and TRBJ2-5; 8 nucleotides agree with TRBD2. CDR3 protein: CASSLGTSGGQETQYF. CDR3 bases: TGTGCCAGCAGCTTGGGTACTAGCGGAGGGCAAGAGACCCAGTACTTC.